The source of this T cell receptor (beta chain) is a study of human T cells and chemical hapten exposure. Study at large: Sensitization used 2% DPC on around 2 cm by around 2 cm upper inner arm skin. Patients, predominantly female, presented with alopecia areata, totalis or universalis.

Indicated time point: pre-sensitization, week 0. Specified treatment: therapeutic diphenylcyclopropenone sensitization with weekly scalp DPC. The study drew its donors from alopecia patients who were 18 to 70 years old and suitable for DPC. TCRdb re-called the RACE reads with MiXCR, one entry per CDR3 protein. The table includes about 250,000 distinct CDR3 sequences, almost 8% detected once. The CDR3 runs 14 residues. With 1 base clipped from V and 9 bases from J, the junction kept 3 bases outside the gene matches. CDR1 is SEHNR, CDR2 FQNEAQ, per germline (reference sequence). Study observations and caveats: Relative to control repertoires, expanded TCRs gave rise to significantly more large CDR3 similarity clusters.

This clonotype appeared a few times. The antigen remains undetermined. The sample in question was whole blood, obtained in connection with sensitization to the hapten diphenylcyclopropenone (DPC). The chain has TRBV7-9 and TRBJ1-6; 7 bases are a match to TRBD1. The clonotype was recovered from a man younger than 30 with alopecia areata. Some clones in this sample may be carry-over from other donors' samples. CDR3 region: CASSLEGQLSPLHF. In DNA form, the CDR3 reads TGTGCCAGCAGCTTAGAGGGACAGCTTTCACCCCTCCACTTT. The whole variable domain, remainder taken from reference TRBV7-9 and TRBJ1-6, is DTGVSQNPRHKITKRGQNVTFRCDPISEHNRLYWYRQTLGQGPEFLTYFQNEAQLEKSRLLSDRFSAERPKGSFSTLEIQRTEQGDSAMYLCASSLEGQLSPLHFGNGTRLTVT.